Described below is a single T cell receptor beta chain sequence and its context. Its matching antigen is unknown. The data originate from a study of graft-versus-host responses after intestinal transplantation. Study details: Recipients obtained multivisceral, liver-intestinal, or isolated intestinal transplants. Points from the study as a whole: Analysis identified GvH clones in recipient marrow, with some appearing first in ileum or blood.

The CDR3 is 13 residues long. Germline CDR1 SGHDT, CDR2 YYEEEE. V lost 6 bases and J lost 1, with 10 bases in between. Method: immunoSEQ multiplex PCR; TCRdb's copy keeps in-frame clones and lacks some. The sample has 12,000 or so clones, 65% to 80% seen once. The TCR originated in a human patient who received an intestinal transplant, so some T cells may come from the graft donor. V gene TRBV5-6 combines with J gene TRBJ1-1; D is unresolved. The input for sequencing was PBMCs, taken roughly 74 weeks after intestinal transplant. The CDR3 is CASTRPGNTEAFF. In nucleotides, the CDR3 is TGTGCCAGCACCCGGCCAGGGAACACTGAAGCTTTCTTT.